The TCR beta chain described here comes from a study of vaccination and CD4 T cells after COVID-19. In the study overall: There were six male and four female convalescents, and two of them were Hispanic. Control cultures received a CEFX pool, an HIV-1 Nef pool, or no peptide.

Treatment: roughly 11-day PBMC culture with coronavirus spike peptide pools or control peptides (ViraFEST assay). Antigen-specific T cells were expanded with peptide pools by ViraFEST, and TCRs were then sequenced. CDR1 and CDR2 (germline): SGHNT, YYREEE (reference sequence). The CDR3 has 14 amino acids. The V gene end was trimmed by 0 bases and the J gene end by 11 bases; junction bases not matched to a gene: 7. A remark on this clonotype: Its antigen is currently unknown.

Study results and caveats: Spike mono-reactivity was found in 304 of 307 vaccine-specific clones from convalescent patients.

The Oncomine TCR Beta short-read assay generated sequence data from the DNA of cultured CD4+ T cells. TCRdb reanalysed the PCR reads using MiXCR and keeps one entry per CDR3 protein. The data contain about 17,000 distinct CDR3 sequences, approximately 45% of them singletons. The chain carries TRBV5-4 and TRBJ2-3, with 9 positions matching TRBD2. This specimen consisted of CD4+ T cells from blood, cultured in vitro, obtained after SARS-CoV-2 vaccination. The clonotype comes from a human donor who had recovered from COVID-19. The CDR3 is CASSLGREGIGQYF. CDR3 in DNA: TGTGCCAGCAGCTTGGGGCGGGAGGGAATCGGGCAGTATTTT.